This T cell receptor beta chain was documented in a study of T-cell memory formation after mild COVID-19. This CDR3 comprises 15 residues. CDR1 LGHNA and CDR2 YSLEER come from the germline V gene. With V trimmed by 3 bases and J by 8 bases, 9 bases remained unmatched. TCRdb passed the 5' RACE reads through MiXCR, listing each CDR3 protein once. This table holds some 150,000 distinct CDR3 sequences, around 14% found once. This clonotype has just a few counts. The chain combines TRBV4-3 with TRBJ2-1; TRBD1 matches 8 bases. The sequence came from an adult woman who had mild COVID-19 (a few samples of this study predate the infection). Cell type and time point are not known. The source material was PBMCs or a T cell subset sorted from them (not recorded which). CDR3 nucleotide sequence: TGCGCCAGCAGCCACACGGACAGGGTGAACGATGAGCAGTTCTTC. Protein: CASSHTDRVNDEQFF.